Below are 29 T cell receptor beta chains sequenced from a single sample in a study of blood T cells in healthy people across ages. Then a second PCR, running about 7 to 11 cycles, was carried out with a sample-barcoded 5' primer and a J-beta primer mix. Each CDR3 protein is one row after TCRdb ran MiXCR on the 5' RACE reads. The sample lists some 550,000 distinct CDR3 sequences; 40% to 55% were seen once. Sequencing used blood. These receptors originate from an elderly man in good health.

The CDR3 sequence: CASRPDRNQPQHF. CDR3 in DNA: TGTGCCAGCAGACCGGACAGGAATCAGCCCCAGCATTTT. J is TRBJ1-5 and V is TRBV28; 7 bases are shared with TRBD1. With V trimmed by 6 bases and J by 4 bases, 3 bases remained unmatched. The CDR3 loop spans 13 amino acids. From germline, CDR1 is MDHEN and CDR2 SYDVKM.

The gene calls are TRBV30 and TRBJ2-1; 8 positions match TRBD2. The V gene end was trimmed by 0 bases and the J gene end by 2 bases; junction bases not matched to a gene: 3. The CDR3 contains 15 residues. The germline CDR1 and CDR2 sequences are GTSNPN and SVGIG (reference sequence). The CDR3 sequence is CAWSVGGLAYNEQFF. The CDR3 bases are TGTGCCTGGAGTGTAGGGGGACTAGCCTACAATGAGCAGTTCTTC.

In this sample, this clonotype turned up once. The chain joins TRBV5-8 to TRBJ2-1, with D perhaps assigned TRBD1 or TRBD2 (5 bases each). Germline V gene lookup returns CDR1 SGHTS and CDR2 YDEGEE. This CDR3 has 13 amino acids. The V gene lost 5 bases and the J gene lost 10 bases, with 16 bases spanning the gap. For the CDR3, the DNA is TGTGCCAGCAGGGGACGAGGGATCGACGAGCAGTTCTTC. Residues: CASRGRGIDEQFF.

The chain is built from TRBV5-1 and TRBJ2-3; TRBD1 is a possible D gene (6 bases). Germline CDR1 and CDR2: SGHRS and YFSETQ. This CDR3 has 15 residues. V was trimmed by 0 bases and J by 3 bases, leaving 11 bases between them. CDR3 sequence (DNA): TGCGCCAGCAGCTTGGAGGACAGAGTAACAGATACGCAGTATTTT. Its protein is CASSLEDRVTDTQYF. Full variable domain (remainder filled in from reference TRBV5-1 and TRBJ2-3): KAGVTQTPRYLIKTRGQQVTLSCSPISGHRSVSWYQQTPGQGLQFLFEYFSETQRNKGNFPGRFSGRQFSNSRSEMNVSTLELGDSALYLCASSLEDRVTDTQYFGPGTRLTVL.

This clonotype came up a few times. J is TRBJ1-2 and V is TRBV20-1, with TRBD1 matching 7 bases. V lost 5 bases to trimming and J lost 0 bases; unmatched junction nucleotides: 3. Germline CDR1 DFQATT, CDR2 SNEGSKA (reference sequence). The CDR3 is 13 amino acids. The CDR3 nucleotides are TGCAGTGCTCGACAGGGAGCTAACTATGGCTACACCTTC. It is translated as CSARQGANYGYTF.

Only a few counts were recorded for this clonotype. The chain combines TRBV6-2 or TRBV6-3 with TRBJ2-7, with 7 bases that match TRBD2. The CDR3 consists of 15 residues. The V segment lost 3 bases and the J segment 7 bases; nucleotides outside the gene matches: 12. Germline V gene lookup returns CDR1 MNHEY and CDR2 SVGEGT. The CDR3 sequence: CASSYGGGSYNEQYF. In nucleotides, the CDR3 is TGTGCCAGCAGTTATGGGGGAGGGTCCTACAATGAGCAGTACTTC.

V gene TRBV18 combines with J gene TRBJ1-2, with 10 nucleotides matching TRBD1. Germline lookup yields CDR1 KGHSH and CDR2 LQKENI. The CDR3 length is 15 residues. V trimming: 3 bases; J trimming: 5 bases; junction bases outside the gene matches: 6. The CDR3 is CASSPGTGELYGYTF. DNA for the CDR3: TGTGCCAGCTCACCCGGGACAGGGGAACTGTATGGCTACACCTTC.

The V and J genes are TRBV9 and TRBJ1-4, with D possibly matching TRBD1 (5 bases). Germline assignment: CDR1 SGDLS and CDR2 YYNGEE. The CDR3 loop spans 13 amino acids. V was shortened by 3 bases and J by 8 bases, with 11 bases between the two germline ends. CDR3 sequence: CASSGRGDEKLFF. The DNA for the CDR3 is TGTGCCAGCAGCGGGAGAGGGGACGAAAAACTGTTTTTT.

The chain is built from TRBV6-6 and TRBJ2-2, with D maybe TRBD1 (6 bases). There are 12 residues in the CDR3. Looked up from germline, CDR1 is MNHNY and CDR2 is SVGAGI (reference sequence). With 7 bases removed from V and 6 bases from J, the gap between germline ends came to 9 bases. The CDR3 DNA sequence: TGTGCCAGCAACAGGGTCTCCGGGGAGCTGTTTTTT. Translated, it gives CASNRVSGELFF.

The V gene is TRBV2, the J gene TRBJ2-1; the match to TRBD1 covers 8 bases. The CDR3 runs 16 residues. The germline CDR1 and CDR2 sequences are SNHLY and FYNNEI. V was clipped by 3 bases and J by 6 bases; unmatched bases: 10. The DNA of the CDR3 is TGTGCCAGCAGTGATCTAGGACAGGGCATCTTCAATGAGCAGTTCTTC. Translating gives CASSDLGQGIFNEQFF.

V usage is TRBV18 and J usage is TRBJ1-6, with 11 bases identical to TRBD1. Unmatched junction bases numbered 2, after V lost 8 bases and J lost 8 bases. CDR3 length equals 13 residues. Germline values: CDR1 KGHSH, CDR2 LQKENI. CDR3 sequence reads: CASRDRGDSPLHF. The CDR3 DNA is TGTGCCAGCCGGGACAGGGGGGATTCACCCCTCCACTTT.

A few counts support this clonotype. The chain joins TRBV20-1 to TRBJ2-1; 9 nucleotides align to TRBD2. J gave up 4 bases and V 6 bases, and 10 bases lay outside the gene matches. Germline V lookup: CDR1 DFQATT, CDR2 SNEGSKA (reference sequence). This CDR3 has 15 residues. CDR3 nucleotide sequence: TGCAGTGCCCCACCCCCTAGCGGGGCATACAATGAGCAGTTCTTC. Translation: CSAPPPSGAYNEQFF.

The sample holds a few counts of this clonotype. CDR3 coding DNA: TGCAGTGCCCCTCCTAGCGGGAGAAGGAATGAGCAGTTCTTC. It specifies CSAPPSGRRNEQFF. The chain has TRBV20-1 and TRBJ2-1; the match to TRBD2 covers 10 bases. This CDR3 spans 14 amino acids. Germline V lookup: CDR1 DFQATT, CDR2 SNEGSKA (reference sequence). V was clipped by 6 bases and J by 7 bases; unmatched bases: 9.

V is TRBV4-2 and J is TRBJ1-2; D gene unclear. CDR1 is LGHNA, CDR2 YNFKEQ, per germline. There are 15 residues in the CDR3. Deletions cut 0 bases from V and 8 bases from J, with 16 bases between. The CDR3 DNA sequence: TGTGCCAGCAGCCAAGATCCCGAGACAAAAGGAGGCTACACCTTC. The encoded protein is CASSQDPETKGGYTF.

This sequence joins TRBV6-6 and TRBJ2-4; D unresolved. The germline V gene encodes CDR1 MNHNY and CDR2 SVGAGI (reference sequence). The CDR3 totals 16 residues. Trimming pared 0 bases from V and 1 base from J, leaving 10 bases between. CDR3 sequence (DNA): TGTGCCAGCAGTTACTCGCCGGCGGAGGCCAAAAACATTCAGTACTTC. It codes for CASSYSPAEAKNIQYF.

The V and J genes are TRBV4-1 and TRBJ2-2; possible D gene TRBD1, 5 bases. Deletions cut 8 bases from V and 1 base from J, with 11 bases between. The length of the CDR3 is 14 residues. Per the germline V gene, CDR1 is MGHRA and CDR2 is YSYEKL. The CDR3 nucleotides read TGCGCCAGCCGCACACAGGAGAACACCGGGGAGCTGTTTTTT. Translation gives CASRTQENTGELFF.

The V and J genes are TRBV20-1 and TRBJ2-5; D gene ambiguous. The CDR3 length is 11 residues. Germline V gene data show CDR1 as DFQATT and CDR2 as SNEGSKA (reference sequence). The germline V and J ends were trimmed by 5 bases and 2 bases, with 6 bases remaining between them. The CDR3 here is CSAQIQETQYF. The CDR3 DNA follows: TGCAGTGCTCAGATACAAGAGACCCAGTACTTC.

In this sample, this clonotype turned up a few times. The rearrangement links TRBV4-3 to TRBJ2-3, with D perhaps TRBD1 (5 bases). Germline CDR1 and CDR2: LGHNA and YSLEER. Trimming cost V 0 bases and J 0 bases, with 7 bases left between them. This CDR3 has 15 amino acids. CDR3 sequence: CASSQETASTDTQYF. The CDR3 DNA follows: TGCGCCAGCAGCCAAGAGACAGCTAGCACAGATACGCAGTATTTT.

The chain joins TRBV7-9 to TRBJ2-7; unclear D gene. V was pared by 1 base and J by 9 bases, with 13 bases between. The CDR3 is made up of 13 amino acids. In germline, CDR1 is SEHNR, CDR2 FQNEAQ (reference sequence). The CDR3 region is CASSLDLSGRQYF. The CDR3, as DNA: TGTGCCAGCAGCTTAGACCTTTCCGGAAGGCAGTACTTC.

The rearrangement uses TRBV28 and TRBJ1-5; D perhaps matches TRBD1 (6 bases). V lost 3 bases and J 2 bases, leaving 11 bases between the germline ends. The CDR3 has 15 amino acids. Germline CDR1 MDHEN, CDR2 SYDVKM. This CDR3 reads CASSLFGGGNQPQHF. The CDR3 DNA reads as TGTGCCAGCAGTTTGTTCGGGGGCGGCAATCAGCCCCAGCATTTT.

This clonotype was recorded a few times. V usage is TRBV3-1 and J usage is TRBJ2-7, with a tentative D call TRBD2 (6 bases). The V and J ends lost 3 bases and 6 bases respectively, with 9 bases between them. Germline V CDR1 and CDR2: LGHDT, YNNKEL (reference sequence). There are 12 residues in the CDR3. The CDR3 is CASSQSGREQYF. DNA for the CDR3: TGTGCCAGCAGCCAGAGCGGGCGCGAGCAGTACTTC.

This chain's CDR3 is CASSHRRTVSSYNEQFF. CDR3 nucleotides: TGCGCCAGCAGCCACCGTCGGACTGTAAGCTCCTACAATGAGCAGTTCTTC. The chain employs TRBV4-3 and TRBJ2-1; TRBD2 might be the D (5 bases). CDR3 length: 17 residues. Per germline, CDR1 LGHNA and CDR2 YSLEER. V shed 3 bases and J shed 0 bases, with 15 bases lying between them.

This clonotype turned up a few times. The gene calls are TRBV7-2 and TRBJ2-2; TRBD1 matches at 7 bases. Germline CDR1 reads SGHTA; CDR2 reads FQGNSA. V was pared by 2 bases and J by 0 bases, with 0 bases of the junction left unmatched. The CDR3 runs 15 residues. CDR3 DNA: TGTGCCAGCAGCTTACAGGGGGCGAACACCGGGGAGCTGTTTTTT. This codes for CASSLQGANTGELFF.

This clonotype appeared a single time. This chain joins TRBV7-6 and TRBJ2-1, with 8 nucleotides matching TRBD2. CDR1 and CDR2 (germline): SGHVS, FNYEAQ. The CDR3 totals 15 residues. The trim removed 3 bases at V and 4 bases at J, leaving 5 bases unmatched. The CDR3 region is CASSFGGRLYNEQFF. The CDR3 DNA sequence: TGTGCCAGCAGCTTTGGCGGGAGGTTATACAATGAGCAGTTCTTC.

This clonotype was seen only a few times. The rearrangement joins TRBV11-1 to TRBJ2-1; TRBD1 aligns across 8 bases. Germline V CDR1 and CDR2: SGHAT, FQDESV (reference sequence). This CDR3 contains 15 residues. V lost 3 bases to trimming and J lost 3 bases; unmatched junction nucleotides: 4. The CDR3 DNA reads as TGTGCCAGCAGCTTTGACAGGGGTATCTACAATGAGCAGTTCTTC. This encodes CASSFDRGIYNEQFF.

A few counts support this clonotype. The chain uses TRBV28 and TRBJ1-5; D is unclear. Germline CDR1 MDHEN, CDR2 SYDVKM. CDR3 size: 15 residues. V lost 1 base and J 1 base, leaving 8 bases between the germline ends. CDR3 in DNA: TGTGCCAGCAGTTTATTGGACGGGAGCAATCAGCCCCAGCATTTT. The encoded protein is CASSLLDGSNQPQHF.

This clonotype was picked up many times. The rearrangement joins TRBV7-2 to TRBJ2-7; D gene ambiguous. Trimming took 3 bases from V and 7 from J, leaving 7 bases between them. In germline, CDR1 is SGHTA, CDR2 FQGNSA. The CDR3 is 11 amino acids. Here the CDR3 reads CASSFLQEQYF. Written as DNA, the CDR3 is TGTGCCAGCAGCTTCCTCCAGGAGCAGTACTTC.

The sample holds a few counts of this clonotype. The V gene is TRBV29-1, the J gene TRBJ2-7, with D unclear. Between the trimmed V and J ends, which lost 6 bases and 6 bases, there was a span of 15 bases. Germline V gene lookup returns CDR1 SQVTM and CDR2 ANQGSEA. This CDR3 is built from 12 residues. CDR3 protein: CSVARETREQYF. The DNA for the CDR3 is TGCAGCGTAGCACGAGAGACTCGCGAGCAGTACTTC.

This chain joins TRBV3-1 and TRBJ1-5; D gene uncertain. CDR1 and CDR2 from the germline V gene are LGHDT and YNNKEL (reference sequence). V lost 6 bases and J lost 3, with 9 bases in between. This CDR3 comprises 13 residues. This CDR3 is CASSRTANQPQHF. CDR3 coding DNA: TGTGCCAGCAGTCGGACGGCCAATCAGCCCCAGCATTTT.